The entry below gives a single T cell receptor beta chain sequence along with its context. Its antigen is not known. This sample was taken from a study of blood T cells in healthy people across ages. This CDR3 spans 12 amino acids. The V and J ends lost 1 base and 2 bases respectively, with 5 bases between them. Germline V lookup: CDR1 SQVTM, CDR2 ANQGSEA. Study outcomes and limitations: There were more naive CD4+ cells and higher diversity in long-lived donors than in aged donors. Per million T cells, TCR beta diversity dropped about linearly as age rose.

The second PCR ran about 6 to 11 cycles with a sample-barcoded 5' primer and J-beta primers. TCRdb passed the 5' RACE reads through MiXCR, listing each CDR3 protein once. The profile shows about 1,600,000 distinct CDR3 sequences, roughly 40% of them singletons. This TCR came from a woman between 18 and 29 years old in good health. This chain connects TRBV29-1 to TRBJ2-5; D ambiguous. The sequencing input was blood. The CDR3 sequence is CSVEALQETQYF. The DNA of the CDR3 is TGCAGCGTTGAAGCCCTACAAGAGACCCAGTACTTC.